One and the same sample provided the 30 T cell receptor beta chains below, sequenced in a study of cytomegalovirus exposure and HLA in healthy donors. PCR amplification relied on 60 Vbeta primers (plus 13 Jbeta primers). The protocol was immunoSEQ multiplex PCR, while the TCRdb copy is restricted to in-frame clones and leaves out a portion. The data show 100,000 to 150,000 clones, over 70% seen once. The sequencing sample was made of PBMCs. The receptors derive from a woman in her 50s in good health and CMV-seronegative.

This chain connects TRBV7-9 to TRBJ2-1; the match to TRBD2 covers 9 bases. The germline V gene encodes CDR1 SEHNR and CDR2 FQNEAQ (reference sequence). V shed 5 bases, J shed 0 bases, and the junction held 14 bases outside the gene matches. The CDR3 is 19 residues long. CDR3 nucleotides: TGTGCCAGCAGCCCCTCAGGACTAGCGTACTCACGCTCCTACAATGAGCAGTTCTTC. Its protein product is CASSPSGLAYSRSYNEQFF.

The chain couples TRBV7-9 to TRBJ1-2, with TRBD1 matching 11 bases. The CDR3 spans 14 residues. Germline trimming cut 1 base from V and 10 bases from J; bases unmatched to any gene: 5. Germline V gene data show CDR1 as SEHNR and CDR2 as FQNEAQ (reference sequence). DNA for the CDR3: TGTGCCAGCAGCTTAGGAGGGGACAGGGGGGACTACACCTTC. Residues: CASSLGGDRGDYTF.

This clone turned up a few times. The rearrangement joins TRBV2 to TRBJ1-1; a weak D match, TRBD1 (5 bases). The length of the CDR3 is 13 residues. Trimming stripped 2 bases from V and 4 bases from J, with 8 bases between. Germline CDR1 and CDR2: SNHLY and FYNNEI. CDR3 protein: CASSEQGLTEAFF. The DNA for the CDR3 is TGTGCCAGCAGTGAACAGGGCCTCACTGAAGCTTTCTTT.

This clone was detected only a few times. The V call is TRBV7-3, the J call TRBJ2-3; TRBD2 aligns across 8 bases. The germline V gene has CDR1 SGHTA and CDR2 FQGTGA. Germline trimming cut 5 bases from V and 2 bases from J; bases unmatched to any gene: 6. The CDR3 consists of 15 residues. CDR3 region: CASSLSGSNTDTQYF. DNA of the CDR3: TGTGCCAGCAGCCTCAGCGGGAGTAACACAGATACGCAGTATTTT.

CDR3 coding DNA: TGTGCCAGCAGTTCGGACAGGCCCCCCGCCGACAGCCAAGCCAAAAACATTCAGTACTTC. It yields the protein CASSSDRPPADSQAKNIQYF. J is TRBJ2-4 and V is TRBV28, with 7 bases aligning to TRBD1. The CDR3 runs to 20 residues. The V gene end was trimmed by 4 bases and the J gene end by 0 bases; junction bases not matched to a gene: 18. The V gene's germline CDR1 is MDHEN and CDR2 SYDVKM. Variable domain in full (rest from reference TRBV28 and TRBJ2-4): DVKVTQSSRYLVKRTGEKVFLECVQDMDHENMFWYRQDPGLGLRLIYFSYDVKMKEKGDIPEGYSVSREKKERFSLILESASTNQTSMYLCASSSDRPPADSQAKNIQYFGAGTRLSVL.

This rearrangement joins TRBV7-8 to TRBJ2-3; TRBD2 matches at 7 bases. Per germline, CDR1 SGHVS and CDR2 FQNEAQ. V dropped 3 bases and J dropped 1; count of bases not matched to a gene: 1. The CDR3 length is 14 residues. CDR3 residues: CASSLAGGTDTQYF. As DNA, the CDR3 is TGTGCCAGCAGCTTGGCGGGAGGCACAGATACGCAGTATTTT.

A single count supports this clone. V usage is TRBV19 and J usage is TRBJ1-1; D perhaps matches TRBD1 (5 bases). Germline V gives CDR1 LNHDA, CDR2 SQIVND (reference sequence). CDR3 length: 18 amino acids. Trimming took 4 bases from V and 4 from J, leaving 25 bases between them. Here the CDR3 reads CASSKGEGHFSRSTEAFF. CDR3 DNA: TGTGCCAGTAGTAAAGGGGAGGGGCACTTCTCGAGGTCCACTGAAGCTTTCTTT.

This chain links TRBV11-2 with TRBJ2-3, with D maybe TRBD2 (5 bases). CDR1 and CDR2 (germline): SGHAT, FQNNGV. The CDR3 runs to 17 residues. Trimming pared 0 bases from V and 4 bases from J, leaving 17 bases between. DNA of the CDR3: TGTGCCAGCAGCTTAGATTGGGTCGGTGCGGGTGCAGATACGCAGTATTTT. Residues: CASSLDWVGAGADTQYF.

The V gene is TRBV30, the J gene TRBJ2-3; tentative D call: TRBD2 (6 bases). The CDR3 runs 14 residues. Per germline, CDR1 GTSNPN and CDR2 SVGIG (reference sequence). V gave up 5 bases and J gave up 1 base, with 13 bases separating them. The CDR3 loop is CAWGGASGTDTQYF. In nucleotides, the CDR3 is TGTGCCTGGGGGGGTGCTAGCGGCACAGATACGCAGTATTTT.

The chain has TRBV11-2 and TRBJ2-1; D perhaps matches TRBD2 (5 bases). Germline loops: CDR1 SGHAT, CDR2 FQNNGV. The CDR3 runs to 13 residues. V gave up 3 bases and J gave up 7 bases, with 10 bases separating them. In DNA form, the CDR3 reads TGTGCCAGCAGCTTTTCGTCGGGAAATGAGCAGTTCTTC. Its translation: CASSFSSGNEQFF.

The V and J genes are TRBV4-1 and TRBJ2-7; 11 bases are shared with TRBD2. The CDR3 sequence is 16 residues long. Losses at the gene ends were 3 bases for V and 2 bases for J; bases not matched to a gene: 6. The V gene's germline CDR1 is MGHRA and CDR2 YSYEKL. The CDR3 loop is CASSHPGLAVPYEQYF. The CDR3 DNA reads TGCGCCAGCAGCCACCCGGGACTAGCGGTACCCTACGAGCAGTACTTC.

V usage is TRBV7-8 and J usage is TRBJ2-5; D is perhaps TRBD2 (5 bases). The CDR3 is 14 amino acids. Trimming shortened V by 1 base and J by 8 bases, and 14 bases separated the two germline ends. Per the germline V gene, CDR1 is SGHVS and CDR2 is FQNEAQ. CDR3: CASSLDGLKRTQYF. In DNA form, the CDR3 reads TGTGCCAGCAGCTTAGATGGACTCAAGAGAACCCAGTACTTC. Full variable domain (missing parts from reference TRBV7-8 and TRBJ2-5): GAGVSQSPRYKVAKRGQDVALRCDPISGHVSLFWYQQALGQGPEFLTYFQNEAQLDKSGLPSDRFFAERPEGSVSTLKIQRTQQEDSAVYLCASSLDGLKRTQYFGPGTRLLVL.

V usage is TRBV23-1 and J usage is TRBJ1-5, with TRBD1 matching 8 bases. TRBV23-1 is an ORF, and what it does is uncertain. V lost 6 bases and J lost 4; bases outside the gene matches: 14. This CDR3 region has 17 residues. The DNA of the CDR3 is TGCGCCAGCAGACCATATATCGGGGACAGGAAAAATCAGCCCCAGCATTTT. Protein: CASRPYIGDRKNQPQHF.

J is TRBJ2-1 and V is TRBV28; D is ambiguous. Looked up from germline, CDR1 is MDHEN and CDR2 is SYDVKM. The length of the CDR3 is 11 residues. The germline V and J ends were trimmed by 4 bases and 10 bases, with 8 bases remaining between them. As DNA, the CDR3 is TGTGCCAGCAGTTACGGCGGAGAGCAGTTCTTC. It codes for CASSYGGEQFF.

This chain links TRBV28 with TRBJ1-4; tentative D call: TRBD1 (6 bases). The CDR3 length is 14 residues. Germline-derived CDR1 and CDR2 are MDHEN and SYDVKM. V lost 4 bases and J lost 8, with 14 bases in between. The CDR3 DNA follows: TGTGCCAGCAGTTGGCAAGGGGGGGGAGAAAAACTGTTTTTT. Translation: CASSWQGGGEKLFF.

The V gene is TRBV19, the J gene TRBJ2-1, with D maybe TRBD1 (6 bases). CDR1 is LNHDA, CDR2 SQIVND, per germline (reference sequence). CDR3 length equals 13 residues. V lost 7 bases and J 5 bases, leaving 12 bases between the germline ends. The CDR3 DNA reads as TGTGCCAGTACAGGGGTACTCAACAATGAGCAGTTCTTC. This sequence encodes CASTGVLNNEQFF.

The genes are TRBV28 and TRBJ1-1; D perhaps matches TRBD1 (5 bases). This CDR3 comprises 12 residues. V lost 8 bases and J lost 1, with 8 bases in between. Germline-derived CDR1 and CDR2 are MDHEN and SYDVKM. The chain's CDR3 is CASGGKNTEAFF. CDR3 bases: TGTGCCAGCGGGGGGAAGAACACTGAAGCTTTCTTT.

This rearrangement joins TRBV7-2 to TRBJ2-7; the match to TRBD2 covers 13 bases. The CDR3 length is 15 residues. V gave up 3 bases and J gave up 2 bases; unmatched junction bases: 1. Germline V gene sequence: CDR1 SGHTA, CDR2 FQGNSA. The CDR3 bases are TGTGCCAGCAGCTTCGGGACTAGCGGGACCTACGAGCAGTACTTC. It translates to CASSFGTSGTYEQYF. Full variable domain (missing parts from reference TRBV7-2 and TRBJ2-7): GAGVSQSPSNKVTEKGKDVELRCDPISGHTALYWYRQSLGQGLEFLIYFQGNSAPDKSGLPSDRFSAERTGGSVSTLTIQRTQQEDSAVYLCASSFGTSGTYEQYFGPGTRLTVT.

The chain uses TRBV9 and TRBJ1-2; no definite D call. V was trimmed by 0 bases and J by 4 bases, leaving 7 bases between them. Germline lookup yields CDR1 SGDLS and CDR2 YYNGEE. This CDR3 comprises 13 residues. This chain's CDR3 is CASSVGDTYGYTF. The CDR3 coding sequence is TGTGCCAGCAGCGTAGGAGACACCTATGGCTACACCTTC.

The rearrangement joins TRBV9 to TRBJ2-2; 10 positions match TRBD2. Germline loops: CDR1 SGDLS, CDR2 YYNGEE. The J segment lost 5 bases and the V segment lost 0 bases, leaving 7 bases of the junction unmatched. The CDR3 totals 17 residues. This CDR3 is CASSVGSSGRITGELFF. CDR3 in DNA: TGTGCCAGCAGCGTAGGTTCTAGCGGGAGAATTACCGGGGAGCTGTTTTTT.

The rearrangement links TRBV5-6 to TRBJ2-5; 8 bases align to TRBD1. The CDR3 is 15 residues long. Germline V lookup: CDR1 SGHDT, CDR2 YYEEEE. Trimming cost V 0 bases and J 4 bases; bases outside gene matches: 5. CDR3 region: CASSLATGAGETQYF. CDR3 in DNA: TGTGCCAGCAGCTTGGCGACAGGGGCGGGAGAGACCCAGTACTTC.

Only one count was recorded for this clone. At one of its ends the junction is not consistent with the germline gene, which may arise from a read error. J is TRBJ1-3 and V is TRBV7-9; D is unclear. Germline V gene data show CDR1 as SEHNR and CDR2 as FQNEAQ (reference sequence). CDR3 size: 16 residues. The CDR3 region is CSSSSPWASSGNTIYF. The CDR3 nucleotides read TGTTCCAGCAGCTCCCCCTGGGCCTCCTCTGGAAACACCATATATTTT. Based on the CDR3 plus reference TRBV7-9 and TRBJ1-3, the full variable domain is DTGVSQNPRHKITKRGQNVTFRCDPISEHNRLYWYRQTLGQGPEFLTYFQNEAQLEKSRLLSDRFSAERPKGSFSTLEIQRTEQGDSAMYLCSSSSPWASSGNTIYFGEGSWLTVV.

V and J are TRBV10-3 and TRBJ1-1; no definite D call. Per the germline V gene, CDR1 is ENHRY and CDR2 is SYGVKD. The CDR3 loop spans 13 amino acids. V lost 3 bases and J lost 13, with 18 bases in between. The CDR3: CAISEGWTGTVFF. The CDR3 DNA sequence: TGTGCCATCAGTGAAGGTTGGACGGGAACGGTTTTCTTT.

The chain uses TRBV19 and TRBJ1-6, with D possibly TRBD1 on 6 matching bases. Trimming removed 3 bases at V and 3 bases at J, with 15 bases between. This CDR3 is 17 amino acids long. Germline V gene data show CDR1 as LNHDA and CDR2 as SQIVND (reference sequence). The chain's CDR3 is CASSIRQESFYNSPLHF. DNA for the CDR3: TGTGCCAGTAGTATTCGACAGGAAAGCTTCTATAATTCACCCCTCCACTTT. Full variable domain (missing parts from reference TRBV19 and TRBJ1-6): DGGITQSPKYLFRKEGQNVTLSCEQNLNHDAMYWYRQDPGQGLRLIYYSQIVNDFQKGDIAEGYSVSREKKESFPLTVTSAQKNPTAFYLCASSIRQESFYNSPLHFGNGTRLTVT.

This chain joins TRBV28 and TRBJ2-2, with D hard to call. V gave up 3 bases and J gave up 6 bases, with 14 bases separating them. CDR3 length: 15 residues. Germline V gene data show CDR1 as MDHEN and CDR2 as SYDVKM. CDR3 residues: CASSFIRSSAGELFF. CDR3 nucleotides: TGTGCCAGCAGTTTTATTCGTAGTAGTGCCGGGGAGCTGTTTTTT.

V usage is TRBV7-8 and J usage is TRBJ2-5; 9 nucleotides align to TRBD1. Trimming cost V 5 bases and J 5 bases; bases outside gene matches: 9. The CDR3 covers 15 residues. Germline V gene data show CDR1 as SGHVS and CDR2 as FQNEAQ. The CDR3 DNA reads TGTGCCAGCAGCCGCAGGGACAGGGAGGGGGAGACCCAGTACTTC. Protein product: CASSRRDREGETQYF. The variable domain in full, with the rest retrieved from reference TRBV7-8 and TRBJ2-5, is GAGVSQSPRYKVAKRGQDVALRCDPISGHVSLFWYQQALGQGPEFLTYFQNEAQLDKSGLPSDRFFAERPEGSVSTLKIQRTQQEDSAVYLCASSRRDREGETQYFGPGTRLLVL.

The chain carries TRBV5-1 and TRBJ1-3, with 8 bases aligning to TRBD1. Trimming took 3 bases from V and 2 from J; bases not matched to a gene: 4. The length of the CDR3 is 15 residues. The V gene's germline CDR1 is SGHRS and CDR2 YFSETQ. In DNA, the CDR3 is TGCGCCAGCAGCTCCCAACAGGGGGCTGGAAACACCATATATTTT. This translates into CASSSQQGAGNTIYF.

The gene calls are TRBV6-5 and TRBJ2-2; D not resolved. In germline, CDR1 is MNHEY, CDR2 SVGAGI. The V gene lost 6 bases and the J gene lost 5 bases, with 13 bases spanning the gap. The CDR3 has 14 amino acids. The CDR3 sequence is CASRSGTPTGELFF. The DNA of the CDR3 is TGTGCCAGCAGGTCAGGCACTCCAACCGGGGAGCTGTTTTTT.

This clone was seen once. J is TRBJ2-7 and V is TRBV2; 7 bases match TRBD1. V shed 7 bases and J 2 bases; nucleotides not matched to a gene: 14. The CDR3 has 16 amino acids. Germline V gene sequence: CDR1 SNHLY, CDR2 FYNNEI. Written as DNA, the CDR3 is TGTGCCAGCATCGCAACCGACAGGGCAACTACCTACGAGCAGTACTTC. Translated, it gives CASIATDRATTYEQYF. Full variable domain (outside the CDR3, taken from reference TRBV2 and TRBJ2-7): EPEVTQTPSHQVTQMGQEVILRCVPISNHLYFYWYRQILGQKVEFLVSFYNNEISEKSEIFDDQFSVERPDGSNFTLKIRSTKLEDSAMYFCASIATDRATTYEQYFGPGTRLTVT.

V and J are TRBV9 and TRBJ1-2; possibly TRBD1 for D (5 bases). CDR1 is SGDLS, CDR2 YYNGEE, per germline. The CDR3 is 15 amino acids. V was shortened by 2 bases and J by 8 bases, with 19 bases between the two germline ends. CDR3 sequence (DNA): TGTGCCAGCAGCGTTTCACGGGGGGATCGGCACGGCTACACCTTC. The encoded protein is CASSVSRGDRHGYTF.